This T cell receptor (beta chain) is drawn from a study of T cells in Graves' hyperthyroidism and ophthalmopathy. RNA transcripts yielded amplified TCR beta CDR3 regions. The HTBI primer set served for first-round RT-PCR of the TCR CDR3. MiXCR, run by TCRdb on the multiplex PCR reads, gives a single entry per CDR3 protein. Of 200,000 to 250,000 distinct CDR3 sequences listed, 17% are singletons. V was pared by 1 base and J by 2 bases, with 3 bases between. The CDR3 sequence is 14 residues long. The germline V gene encodes CDR1 SGHTA and CDR2 FQGNSA. General study points: A model of 13 V-J features distinguished ophthalmopathy from stable hyperthyroidism. Most clonotypes expanded in thyroid above 0.001 were likewise present in blood.

On this clonotype itself: The antigen remains unidentified.

Over 18 months, lack of ophthalmopathy progression marked Graves' hyperthyroidism as stable. The chain carries TRBV7-2 and TRBJ1-6; no definite D call. This clonotype was sampled from a man between 50 and 59 years old with Graves' hyperthyroidism. Sequencing was performed on blood. As DNA, the CDR3 is TGTGCCAGCAGCTTAGAACCCTATAATTCACCCCTCCACTTT. Protein: CASSLEPYNSPLHF.